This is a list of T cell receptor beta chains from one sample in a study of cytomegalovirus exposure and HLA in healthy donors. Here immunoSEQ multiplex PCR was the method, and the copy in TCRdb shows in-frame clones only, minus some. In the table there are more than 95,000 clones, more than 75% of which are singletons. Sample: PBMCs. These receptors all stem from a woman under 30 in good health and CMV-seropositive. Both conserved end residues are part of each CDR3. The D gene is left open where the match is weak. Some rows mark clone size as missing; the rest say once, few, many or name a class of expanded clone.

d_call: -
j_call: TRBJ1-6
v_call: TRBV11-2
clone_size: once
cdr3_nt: TGTGCCAGCACCCCGGGAGGTTCCCTCCACTTT
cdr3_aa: CASTPGGSLHF

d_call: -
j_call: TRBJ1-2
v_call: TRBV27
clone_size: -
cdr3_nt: TGTGCCAGCAGTTTATCTTGGAGATTTGATGGCTACACCTTC
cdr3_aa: CASSLSWRFDGYTF

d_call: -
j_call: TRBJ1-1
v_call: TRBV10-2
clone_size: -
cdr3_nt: TGCGCCAGCAGTGAGGGGCAGGGAATTGCTGAAGCTTTCTTT
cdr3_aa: CASSEGQGIAEAFF

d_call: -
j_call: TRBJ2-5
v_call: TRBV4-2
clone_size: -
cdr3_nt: TGTGCCAGCAGCCAAGATCTAGTGAGTGAAGAGACCCAGTACTTC
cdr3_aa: CASSQDLVSEETQYF

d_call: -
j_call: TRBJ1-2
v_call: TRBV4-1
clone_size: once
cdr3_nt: TGCGCCAGCAGAGCCACAGGGAACTATGGCTACACCTTC
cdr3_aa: CASRATGNYGYTF

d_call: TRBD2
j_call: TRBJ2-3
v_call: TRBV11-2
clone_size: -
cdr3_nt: TGTGCCAGCAGCTTAGACCGGATAGCGGGACTTAGCACAGATACGCAGTATTTT
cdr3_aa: CASSLDRIAGLSTDTQYF

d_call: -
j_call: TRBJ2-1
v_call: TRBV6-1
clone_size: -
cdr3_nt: TGTGCCAGCAGTGAAGCCACAAGTCAACACAATGAGCAGTTCTTC
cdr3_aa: CASSEATSQHNEQFF

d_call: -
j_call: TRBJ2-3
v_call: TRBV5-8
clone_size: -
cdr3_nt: TGTGCCAGCAGCTTTGGCCAGGGTAAAACAGATACGCAGTATTTT
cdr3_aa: CASSFGQGKTDTQYF

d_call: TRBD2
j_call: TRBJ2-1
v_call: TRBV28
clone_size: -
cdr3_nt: TGTGCCAGCAAGGTAGCGGGAGATTACAATGAGCAGTTCTTC
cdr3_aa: CASKVAGDYNEQFF

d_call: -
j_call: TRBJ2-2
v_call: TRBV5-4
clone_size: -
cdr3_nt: TGTGCCAGCAGCTCGCCAGGGATTCCCGGGGAGCTGTTTTTT
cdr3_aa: CASSSPGIPGELFF

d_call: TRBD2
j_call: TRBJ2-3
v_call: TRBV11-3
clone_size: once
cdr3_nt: TGTGCCAGCAGCTTAGGCGGACTAGCGGGAGCTCTGCTCACAGATACGCAGTATTTT
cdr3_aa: CASSLGGLAGALLTDTQYF

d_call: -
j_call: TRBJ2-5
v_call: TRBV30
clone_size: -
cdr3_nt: TGTGCCTGGAGTCGTAGACAAGAAGAGACCCAGTACTTC
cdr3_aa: CAWSRRQEETQYF

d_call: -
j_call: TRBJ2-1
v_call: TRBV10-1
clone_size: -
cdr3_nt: TGCGCCAGCAGTGACTCCCCGGGCTACAATGAGCAGTTCTTC
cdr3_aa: CASSDSPGYNEQFF

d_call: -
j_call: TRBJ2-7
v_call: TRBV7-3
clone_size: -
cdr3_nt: TGTGCCAGCAGCTTTAGCGGTAGCTCCTACGAGCAGTACTTC
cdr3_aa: CASSFSGSSYEQYF

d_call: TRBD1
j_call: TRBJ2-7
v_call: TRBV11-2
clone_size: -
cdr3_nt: TGTGCCAGCAGCCTTCCATCAACCGAGACAGGGCGCTACGAGCAGTACTTC
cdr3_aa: CASSLPSTETGRYEQYF

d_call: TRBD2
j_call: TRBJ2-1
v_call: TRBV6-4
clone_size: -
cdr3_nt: TGTGCCAGCAGTGCAACTAGCGGGAGTCCACAGTTCTTC
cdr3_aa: CASSATSGSPQFF

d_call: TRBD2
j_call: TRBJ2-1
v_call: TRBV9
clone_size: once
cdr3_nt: TGTGCCAGCGGCCTCGGCGGGAGTACTCATGAGCAGTTCTTC
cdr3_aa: CASGLGGSTHEQFF

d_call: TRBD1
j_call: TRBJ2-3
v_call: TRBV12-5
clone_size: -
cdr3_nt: TGTGCTAGTGGTTTGAGCCCAGGACAGGGACCAGATACGCAGTATTTT
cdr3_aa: CASGLSPGQGPDTQYF

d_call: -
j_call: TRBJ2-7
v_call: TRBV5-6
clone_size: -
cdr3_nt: TGTGCCAGCAGCTTGAACGGCGCTAGTCATCGCGAGCAGTACTTC
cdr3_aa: CASSLNGASHREQYF

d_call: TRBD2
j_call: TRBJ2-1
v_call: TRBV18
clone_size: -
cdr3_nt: TGTGCCAGCTCAAGCGGGACTAGCGGGTGGGACTCCTACAATGAGCAGTTCTTC
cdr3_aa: CASSSGTSGWDSYNEQFF

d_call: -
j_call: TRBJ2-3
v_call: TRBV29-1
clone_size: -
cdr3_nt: TGCAGCGTCCCTGGTGACAGGGAGCGGGCAGATACGCAGTATTTT
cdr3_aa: CSVPGDRERADTQYF

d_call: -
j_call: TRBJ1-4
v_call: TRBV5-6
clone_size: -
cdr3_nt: TGTGCCAGCAGCCCCGGGACACCAACTAATGAAAAACTGTTTTTT
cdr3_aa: CASSPGTPTNEKLFF

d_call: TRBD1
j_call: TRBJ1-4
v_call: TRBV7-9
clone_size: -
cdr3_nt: TGTGCCAGCAGCCCCGACAGGGCTGAAGAAAAACTGTTTTTT
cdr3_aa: CASSPDRAEEKLFF

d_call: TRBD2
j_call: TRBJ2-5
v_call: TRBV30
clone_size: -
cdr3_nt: TGTGCCTGGAGTGTAGGGCTAGCGGGAGAGACCCAGTACTTC
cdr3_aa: CAWSVGLAGETQYF

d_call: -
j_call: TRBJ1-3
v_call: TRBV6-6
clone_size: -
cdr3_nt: TGTGCCAGCAGCTTCGGTAGCTCTGGAAACACCATATATTTT
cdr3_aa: CASSFGSSGNTIYF

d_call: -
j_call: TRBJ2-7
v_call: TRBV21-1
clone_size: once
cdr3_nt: TGTGCCAGCAGGAAGCGACAGGCACCTCAATACGAGCAGTACTTC
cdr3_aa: CASRKRQAPQYEQYF

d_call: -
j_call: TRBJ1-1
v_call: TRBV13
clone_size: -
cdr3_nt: TGTGCCAGTTCGACGGGGAGGAACACTGAAGCTTTCTTT
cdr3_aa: CASSTGRNTEAFF

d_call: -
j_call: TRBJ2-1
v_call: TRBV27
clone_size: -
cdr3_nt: TGTGCCACCACCTATTCATCGGGACAATACAATGAGCAGTTCTTC
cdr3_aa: CATTYSSGQYNEQFF

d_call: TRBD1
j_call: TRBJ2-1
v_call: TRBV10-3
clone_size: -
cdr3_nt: TGTGCCATCAGTAGCGGACAGGGATACAATGAGCAGTTCTTC
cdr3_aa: CAISSGQGYNEQFF

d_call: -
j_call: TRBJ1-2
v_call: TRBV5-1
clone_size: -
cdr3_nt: TGCGCCAGCAGCTTGGGATCGAATAGCTATGGCTACACCTTC
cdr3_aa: CASSLGSNSYGYTF

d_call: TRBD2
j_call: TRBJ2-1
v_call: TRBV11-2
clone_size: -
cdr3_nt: TGTGCCAGCAGCAAAGAGGGACTAGCGGGAGGGAGTGAGCAGTTCTTC
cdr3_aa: CASSKEGLAGGSEQFF

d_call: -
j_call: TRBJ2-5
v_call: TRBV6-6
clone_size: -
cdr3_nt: TGTGCCAGCCTAGCCAGAGGGGGTCAGACCCAGGAGACCCAGTACTTC
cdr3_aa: CASLARGGQTQETQYF

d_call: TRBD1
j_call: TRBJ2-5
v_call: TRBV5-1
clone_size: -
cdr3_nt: TGCGCCAGCAGCCGGGACAGGACGGAGACCCAGTACTTC
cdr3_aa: CASSRDRTETQYF

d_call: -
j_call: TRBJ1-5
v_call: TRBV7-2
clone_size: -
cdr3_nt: TGTGCCAGCAGCTTACCAGGGTTTGGCAATCAGCCCCAGCATTTT
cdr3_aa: CASSLPGFGNQPQHF

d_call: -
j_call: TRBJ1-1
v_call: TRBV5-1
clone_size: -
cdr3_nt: TGCGCCAGCAGCTTGTGGGCCTCCATGAACACTGAAGCTTTCTTT
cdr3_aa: CASSLWASMNTEAFF

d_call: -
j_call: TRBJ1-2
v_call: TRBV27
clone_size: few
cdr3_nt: TGTGCCAGCAGCCCGCCCCGTGAGGGTACGGCGCCAACCTTC
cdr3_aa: CASSPPREGTAPTF

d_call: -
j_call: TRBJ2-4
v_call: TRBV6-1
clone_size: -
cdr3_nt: TGTGCCAGCAGTGCTGAGATTATAGCCAAAAACATTCAGTACTTC
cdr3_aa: CASSAEIIAKNIQYF

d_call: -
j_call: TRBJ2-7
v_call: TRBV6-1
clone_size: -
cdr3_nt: TGTGCCAGCAGGAGGACTGTTAGCTCCTACGAGCAGTACTTC
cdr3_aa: CASRRTVSSYEQYF

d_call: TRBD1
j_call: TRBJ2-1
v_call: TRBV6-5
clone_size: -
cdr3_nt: TGTGCCAGCAGTTCACCGGGACAGGGGATGGTCGATGAGCAGTTCTTC
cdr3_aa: CASSSPGQGMVDEQFF

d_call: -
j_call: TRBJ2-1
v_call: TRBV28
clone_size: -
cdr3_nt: TGTGCCAGCAGTTTACCCCCACTAGTGGAGAGCTCCTACAATGAGCAGTTCTTC
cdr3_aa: CASSLPPLVESSYNEQFF

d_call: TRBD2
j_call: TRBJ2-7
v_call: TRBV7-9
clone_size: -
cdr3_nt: TGTGCCAGCAGCTCCCCGGGGGTCGACTGGGAGGGCGAGCAGTACTTC
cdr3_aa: CASSSPGVDWEGEQYF

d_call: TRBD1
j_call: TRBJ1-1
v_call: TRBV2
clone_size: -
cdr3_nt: TGTGCCAGCAGCTACGGGACAGCGAACACTGAAGCTTTCTTT
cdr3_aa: CASSYGTANTEAFF